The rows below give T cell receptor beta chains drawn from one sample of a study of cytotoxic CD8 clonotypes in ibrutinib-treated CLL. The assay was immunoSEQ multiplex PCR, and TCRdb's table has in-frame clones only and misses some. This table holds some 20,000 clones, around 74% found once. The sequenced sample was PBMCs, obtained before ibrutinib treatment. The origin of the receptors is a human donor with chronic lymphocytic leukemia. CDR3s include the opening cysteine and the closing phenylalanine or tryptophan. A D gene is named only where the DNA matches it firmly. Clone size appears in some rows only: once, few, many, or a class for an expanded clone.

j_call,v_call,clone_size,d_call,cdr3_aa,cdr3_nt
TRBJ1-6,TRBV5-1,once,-,CASSLAGGGSYNSPLHF,TGCGCCAGCAGCTTGGCGGGGGGAGGCTCCTATAATTCACCCCTCCACTTT
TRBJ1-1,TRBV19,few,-,CASSWDSRNTEAFF,TGTGCCAGTAGTTGGGACTCACGGAACACTGAAGCTTTCTTT
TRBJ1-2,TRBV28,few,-,CASSFSHGYTF,TGTGCCAGCAGTTTCTCCCATGGCTACACCTTC
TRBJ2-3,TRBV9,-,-,CASSVSGTDTQYF,TGTGCCAGCAGCGTCTCAGGAACAGATACGCAGTATTTT
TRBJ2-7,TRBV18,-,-,CASSPGGGAYEQYF,TGTGCCAGCTCCCCGGGCGGGGGCGCCTACGAGCAGTACTTC
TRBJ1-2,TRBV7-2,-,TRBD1,CASSSDRSHGYTF,TGTGCCAGCAGCTCGGACAGGTCGCATGGCTACACCTTC
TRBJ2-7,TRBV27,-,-,CASIRIGGGTGFKEQYF,TGTGCCAGCATTCGGATCGGGGGAGGGACAGGCTTCAAAGAGCAGTACTTC
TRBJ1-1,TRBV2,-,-,CASEVTEAFF,TGTGCCAGCGAAGTCACTGAAGCTTTCTTT
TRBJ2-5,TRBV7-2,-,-,CASSFKANQETQYF,TGTGCCAGCAGCTTTAAGGCTAATCAAGAGACCCAGTACTTC
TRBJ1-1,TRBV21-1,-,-,CASSKRDSRGNTEAFF,TGTGCCAGCAGCAAACGGGACAGTCGGGGGAACACTGAAGCTTTCTTT
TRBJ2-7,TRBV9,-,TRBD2,CASSESPTSGRQEQYF,TGTGCCAGCAGCGAATCCCCGACTAGCGGGAGACAGGAGCAGTACTTC
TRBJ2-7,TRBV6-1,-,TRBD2,CASTKAGGYEQYF,TGTGCCAGCACCAAAGCGGGGGGCTACGAGCAGTACTTC
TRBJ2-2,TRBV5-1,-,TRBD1,CASSRTGDTGELFF,TGCGCCAGCAGCCGGACAGGGGACACCGGGGAGCTGTTTTTT
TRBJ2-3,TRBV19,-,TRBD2,CASSKLAGADTQYF,TGTGCCAGTAGTAAACTAGCGGGGGCAGATACGCAGTATTTT
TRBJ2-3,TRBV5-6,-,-,CASSSRGTDTQYF,TGTGCCAGCAGTTCACGGGGCACAGATACGCAGTATTTT
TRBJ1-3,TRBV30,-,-,CAWKRSGIRGSGNTIYF,TGTGCCTGGAAGAGGTCGGGAATACGGGGCTCTGGAAACACCATATATTTT
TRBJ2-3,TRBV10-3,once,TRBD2,CAISVTSGSTDTQYF,TGTGCCATCAGCGTAACTAGCGGCTCCACAGATACGCAGTATTTT
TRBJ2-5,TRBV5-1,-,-,CASSFQGPIQETQYF,TGCGCCAGCAGCTTCCAGGGGCCGATCCAAGAGACCCAGTACTTC
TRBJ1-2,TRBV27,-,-,CASSLSGDNYGYTF,TGTGCCAGCAGTTTATCGGGGGATAACTATGGCTACACCTTC
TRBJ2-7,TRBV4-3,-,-,CASSQTRNYEQYF,TGCGCCAGCAGCCAAACGAGAAACTACGAGCAGTACTTC
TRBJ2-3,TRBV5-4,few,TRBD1,CASSWTGDGDTQYF,TGTGCCAGCAGCTGGACAGGGGATGGGGATACGCAGTATTTT
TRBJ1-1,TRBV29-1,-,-,CSVVRTSNTEAFF,TGCAGCGTTGTCCGGACATCTAACACTGAAGCTTTCTTT
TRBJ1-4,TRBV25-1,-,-,CASSGFRGRLNEKLFF,TGTGCCAGCAGTGGATTCAGGGGACGGCTTAATGAAAAACTGTTTTTT
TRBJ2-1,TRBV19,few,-,CASRGTYNEQFF,TGTGCCAGCAGAGGGACCTACAATGAGCAGTTCTTC
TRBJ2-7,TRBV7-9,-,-,CASGQSAGIPFEQYF,TGTGCCAGCGGCCAGTCGGCCGGGATCCCCTTCGAGCAGTACTTC
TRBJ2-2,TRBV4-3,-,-,CASSQGLALPTGELFF,TGCGCCAGCAGCCAAGGTCTGGCCCTTCCCACCGGGGAGCTGTTTTTT
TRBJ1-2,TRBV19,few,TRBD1,CASRLPGQGFGYTF,TGTGCCAGTAGGCTGCCGGGACAGGGATTCGGCTACACCTTC
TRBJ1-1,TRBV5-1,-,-,CASSWEGGMRNTEAFF,TGCGCCAGCAGCTGGGAGGGGGGAATGCGGAACACTGAAGCTTTCTTT
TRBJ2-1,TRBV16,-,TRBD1,CASSQSGGHEQFF,TGTGCCAGCAGCCAATCAGGGGGCCATGAGCAGTTCTTC
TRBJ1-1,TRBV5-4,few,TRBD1,CATHRQGGTEAFF,TGTGCCACCCACCGACAGGGAGGCACTGAAGCTTTCTTT
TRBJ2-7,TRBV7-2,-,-,CASSLEARGQALRPEQYF,TGTGCCAGCAGCTTAGAGGCGAGGGGCCAGGCTCTGCGTCCAGAGCAGTACTTC
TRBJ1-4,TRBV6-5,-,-,CASSSFSPTNEKLFF,TGTGCCAGCAGTTCGTTTTCTCCAACTAATGAAAAACTGTTTTTT
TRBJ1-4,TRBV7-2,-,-,CASSLDSEKLFF,TGTGCCAGCAGCTTAGACTCCGAAAAACTGTTTTTT
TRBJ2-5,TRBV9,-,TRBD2,CASSVSLTSPQETQYF,TGTGCCAGCAGCGTAAGCTTGACTAGCCCCCAAGAGACCCAGTACTTC
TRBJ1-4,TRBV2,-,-,CASSDRGGLTNEKLFF,TGTGCCAGCAGTGACAGGGGTGGATTGACTAATGAAAAACTGTTTTTT
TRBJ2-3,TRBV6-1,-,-,CASSDGVEADTQYF,TGTGCCAGCAGTGACGGGGTTGAGGCAGATACGCAGTATTTT
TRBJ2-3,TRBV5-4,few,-,CASHRGTDTQYF,TGTGCCAGCCACAGGGGCACAGATACGCAGTATTTT
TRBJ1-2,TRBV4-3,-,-,CASSQLDSSYGYTF,TGCGCCAGCAGCCAACTCGACAGCAGCTATGGCTACACCTTC
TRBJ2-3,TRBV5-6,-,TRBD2,CASSLAGGQDTQYF,TGTGCCAGCAGCTTAGCGGGAGGGCAGGATACGCAGTATTTT
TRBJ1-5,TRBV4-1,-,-,CASSQDLLGASNQPQHF,TGCGCCAGCAGCCAAGATCTTTTGGGCGCGAGCAATCAGCCCCAGCATTTT
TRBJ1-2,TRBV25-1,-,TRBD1,CASSDAGGNGYTF,TGTGCCAGCAGTGATGCAGGGGGCAATGGCTACACCTTC
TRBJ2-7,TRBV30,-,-,CAWSAGPGLAYEQYF,TGTGCCTGGAGTGCCGGACCGGGACTGGCCTACGAGCAGTACTTC
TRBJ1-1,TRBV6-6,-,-,CASSPPEAFF,TGTGCCAGCAGCCCCCCTGAAGCTTTCTTT
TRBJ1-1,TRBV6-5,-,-,CASSYSWSGKNTEAFF,TGTGCCAGCAGTTACTCGTGGTCAGGCAAGAACACTGAAGCTTTCTTT
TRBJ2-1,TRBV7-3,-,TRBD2,CASSPSPAGVREQFF,TGTGCCAGCAGCCCATCCCCCGCGGGAGTACGTGAGCAGTTCTTC
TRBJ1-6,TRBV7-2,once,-,CASSSWQRNPLHF,TGTGCCAGCAGCTCCTGGCAGAGGAACCCCCTCCACTTT